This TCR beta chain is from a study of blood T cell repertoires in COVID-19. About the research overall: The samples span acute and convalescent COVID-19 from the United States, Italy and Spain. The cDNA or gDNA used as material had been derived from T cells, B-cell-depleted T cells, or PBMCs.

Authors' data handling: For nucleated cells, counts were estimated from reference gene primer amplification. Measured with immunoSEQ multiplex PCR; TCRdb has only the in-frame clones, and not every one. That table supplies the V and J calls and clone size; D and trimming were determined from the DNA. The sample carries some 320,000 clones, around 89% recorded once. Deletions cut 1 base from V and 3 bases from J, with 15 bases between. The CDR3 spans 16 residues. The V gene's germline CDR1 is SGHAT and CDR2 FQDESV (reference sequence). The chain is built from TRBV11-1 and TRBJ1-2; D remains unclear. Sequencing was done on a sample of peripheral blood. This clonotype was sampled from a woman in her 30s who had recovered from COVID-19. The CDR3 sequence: CASSLVGPPRDYGYTF. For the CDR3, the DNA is TGTGCCAGCAGCTTAGTTGGCCCACCCCGGGACTATGGCTACACCTTC.